This TCR beta chain was observed in a study of T-cell memory formation after mild COVID-19. Study-wide points: CD4+ clones that contracted lay mainly in CM and EM; CD8+ ones lay in EMRA. Confirmation of SARS-CoV-2 specificity was lacking for second-wave clones peaking day 37.

TCRdb fed the 5' RACE reads into MiXCR, producing one record per CDR3 protein. The sample has 450,000 or so distinct CDR3 sequences, roughly 23% seen once. V gave up 6 bases and J gave up 9 bases; unmatched junction bases: 5. This CDR3 comprises 12 residues. This clonotype was observed a handful of times. Its antigen is still unknown. The specimen sequenced was PBMCs or a T cell subset sorted from them (not recorded which). This TCR was sampled from an adult woman who had mild COVID-19 (a few samples of this study predate the infection). Cell type and time point are not known. The J gene is TRBJ2-1, the V gene TRBV12-3 or TRBV12-4; TRBD1 matches at 7 bases. The CDR3 DNA is TGTGCCAGCAGGAGGGGGCCGGGTGAGCAGTTCTTC. Its translation: CASRRGPGEQFF.